The 27 T cell receptor beta chains in this list originate from one sample, sequenced in a study of blood T cells in healthy people across ages. A second about 6 to 12 cycle PCR used barcoded and J-beta primers. Each CDR3 protein gets one entry after TCRdb re-called the 5' RACE reads with MiXCR. The data show more than 700,000 distinct CDR3 sequences, 40% to 65% seen once. Sequenced: blood. The receptors shown here come from an elderly man in good health.

This chain links TRBV20-1 with TRBJ2-7; 10 bases fit TRBD1. CDR1 is DFQATT and CDR2 is SNEGSKA in the germline V gene (reference sequence). The J segment lost 0 bases and the V segment lost 3 bases, leaving 5 bases of the junction unmatched. The CDR3 has 15 amino acids. In nucleotides, the CDR3 is TGCAGTGCTAGGGGACAGGGGTCGAACTCCTACGAGCAGTACTTC. Its protein product is CSARGQGSNSYEQYF.

This clonotype was counted only a few times. This chain connects TRBV5-1 to TRBJ2-3, with no clear D. The CDR3 extends over 14 amino acids. Germline V gene sequence: CDR1 SGHRS, CDR2 YFSETQ. The V gene lost 4 bases and the J gene lost 0 bases, with 9 bases spanning the gap. Written as DNA, the CDR3 is TGCGCCAGCAGCCCCCCCTGGAGCACAGATACGCAGTATTTT. Translated, it gives CASSPPWSTDTQYF.

The V call is TRBV10-2, the J call TRBJ2-7; 8 bases agree with TRBD1. Germline values: CDR1 WSHSY, CDR2 SAAADI. V was clipped by 2 bases and J by 4 bases; unmatched bases: 1. This CDR3 has 13 amino acids. The CDR3 region is CASSENRGYEQYF. CDR3 in DNA: TGCGCCAGCAGTGAGAACAGGGGGTACGAGCAGTACTTC.

The genes are TRBV24-1 and TRBJ2-1, with 11 bases identical to TRBD2. This CDR3 is built from 15 residues. V gave up 3 bases and J gave up 9 bases; unmatched junction bases: 6. Germline CDR1 KGHDR, CDR2 SFDVKD. CDR3 region: CATSDELAGVGEQFF. The CDR3 DNA sequence: TGTGCCACCAGTGATGAACTAGCGGGAGTTGGTGAGCAGTTCTTC.

V and J are TRBV28 and TRBJ2-7; 15 bases agree with TRBD2. Trimming at V came to 8 bases and at J to 4 bases, leaving 12 bases not matched to a gene. The CDR3 covers 17 residues. From germline, CDR1 is MDHEN and CDR2 SYDVKM. The CDR3 DNA reads as TGTGCCAGCCGTAACCTTGGGACTAGCGGGGGGCCATACGAGCAGTACTTC. It codes for CASRNLGTSGGPYEQYF.

The CDR3 protein is CASRLSWAKNIQYF. The CDR3 region has the DNA TGTGCCAGCAGGCTTAGCTGGGCCAAAAACATTCAGTACTTC. The chain carries TRBV27 and TRBJ2-4; D is undetermined. Germline CDR1 is MNHEY and CDR2 is SMNVEV (reference sequence). V was cut by 6 bases and J by 1 base, with 10 bases left in between. The CDR3 runs to 14 residues.

The chain has TRBV20-1 and TRBJ1-1, with D possibly TRBD1 on 6 matching bases. CDR1 DFQATT and CDR2 SNEGSKA come from the germline V gene (reference sequence). V shed 5 bases and J shed 3 bases, with 16 bases lying between them. The CDR3 spans 14 residues. The CDR3 DNA sequence: TGCAGTGCTCCTAATCCAGGGGTCGACACTGAAGCTTTCTTT. Translating it yields CSAPNPGVDTEAFF.

About this clonotype itself: The junction departs from the called germline gene at one end, perhaps through a read error. This sequence joins TRBV7-9 and TRBJ1-6; TRBD1 aligns across 7 bases. The CDR3 runs to 14 residues. The germline gives CDR1 SEHNR, CDR2 FQNEAQ (reference sequence). Written as DNA, the CDR3 is TGTGCCGGCAGCTTAGATCAGGGGGGTTCACCCCTCCACTTT. The encoded protein is CAGSLDQGGSPLHF.

The chain joins TRBV7-2 to TRBJ1-1; possible D gene TRBD1, 5 bases. V lost 1 base and J lost 6, with 18 bases in between. Germline CDR1 reads SGHTA; CDR2 reads FQGNSA. The CDR3 sequence is 16 residues long. CDR3 nucleotide sequence: TGTGCCAGCAGCTTAGGTTGGGGGACCGCGAAAGCTGAAGCTTTCTTT. Protein: CASSLGWGTAKAEAFF.

This clonotype was detected once. This chain joins TRBV11-3 and TRBJ2-3, with TRBD2 matching 7 bases. This CDR3 spans 17 amino acids. The V and J ends lost 1 base and 14 bases, in that order; junction bases with no gene match: 21. The germline V gene encodes CDR1 SGHNT and CDR2 YENEEA. The CDR3 DNA follows: TGTGCCAGCAGCTTAGGTTCGGGGGGACGTCGGCACAGATACGCGTATTTT. Translation: CASSLGSGGRRHRYAYF.

The gene calls are TRBV5-1 and TRBJ2-1; 9 bases are shared with TRBD2. The V gene's germline CDR1 is SGHRS and CDR2 YFSETQ. V lost 0 bases to trimming and J lost 9 bases; unmatched junction nucleotides: 10. The CDR3 length is 16 residues. This chain's CDR3 is CASSLVAREGLGEQFF. CDR3 bases: TGCGCCAGCAGCTTGGTTGCGCGGGAGGGCCTAGGTGAGCAGTTCTTC.

The chain couples TRBV18 to TRBJ2-2; D gene uncertain. This CDR3 contains 14 residues. With 5 bases removed from V and 1 base from J, the gap between germline ends came to 8 bases. In germline, CDR1 is KGHSH, CDR2 LQKENI. For the CDR3, the DNA is TGTGCCAGCTCAAACCTGGAGAACACCGGGGAGCTGTTTTTT. This gives the protein CASSNLENTGELFF.

A few counts support this clonotype. The J gene is TRBJ2-4, the V gene TRBV3-1, with 10 bases matching TRBD1. TRBJ2-5 explains the end of the DNA better; the J call may be wrong. The germline gives CDR1 LGHDT, CDR2 YNNKEL (reference sequence). This CDR3 spans 16 amino acids. The CDR3 here is CASSPGTGASQETQYF. DNA of the CDR3: TGTGCCAGCAGCCCCGGGACAGGGGCGTCCCAAGAGACCCAGTACTTC.

This chain joins TRBV11-2 and TRBJ2-2; D gene uncertain. CDR1 is SGHAT and CDR2 is FQNNGV in the germline V gene. V dropped 2 bases and J dropped 3 bases, with 10 bases sitting between them. The CDR3 has 15 residues. The DNA for the CDR3 is TGTGCCAGCAGCTTACAGGTGACGGACACCGGGGAGCTGTTTTTT. Translating gives CASSLQVTDTGELFF.

The rearrangement joins TRBV25-1 to TRBJ2-1, with D perhaps matching TRBD1 (6 bases). The CDR3 runs 15 residues. Germline-derived CDR1 and CDR2 are MGHDK and SYGVNS. Trimming cost V 1 base and J 2 bases, with 9 bases left between them. The CDR3 sequence: CASSESGEPYNEQFF. In nucleotides, the CDR3 is TGTGCCAGCAGTGAATCAGGGGAGCCCTACAATGAGCAGTTCTTC.

The chain has TRBV6-5 and TRBJ2-7; 11 bases are shared with TRBD2. The CDR3 extends over 12 amino acids. V lost 11 bases to trimming and J lost 4 bases; unmatched junction nucleotides: 4. In germline, CDR1 is MNHEY, CDR2 SVGAGI. CDR3: CASWTSGYEQYF. CDR3 DNA: TGTGCCTCCTGGACTAGCGGGTACGAGCAGTACTTC.

This clonotype was detected many times. One end of the junction is discordant with germline, which a read error may explain. The rearrangement joins TRBV5-1 to TRBJ2-1; the match to TRBD2 covers 7 bases. The length of the CDR3 is 16 residues. Looked up from germline, CDR1 is SGHRS and CDR2 is YFSETQ. The CDR3: CASSLSGGSSYNEQFF. The CDR3 DNA sequence: TGTGCCAGCAGCTTATCCGGCGGGAGCTCCTACAATGAGCAGTTCTTC. The full variable domain, in which reference TRBV5-1 and TRBJ2-1 provide the parts outside the CDR3, is KAGVTQTPRYLIKTRGQQVTLSCSPISGHRSVSWYQQTPGQGLQFLFEYFSETQRNKGNFPGRFSGRQFSNSRSEMNVSTLELGDSALYLCASSLSGGSSYNEQFFGPGTRLTVL.

The chain employs TRBV20-1 and TRBJ2-1; TRBD2 might be the D (6 bases). With 6 bases removed from V and 8 bases from J, the gap between germline ends came to 14 bases. CDR3 length: 12 residues. Germline CDR1 is DFQATT and CDR2 is SNEGSKA (reference sequence). The CDR3 DNA is TGCAGTGCCAAGCCGGAGCGGGATGAGCAGTTCTTC. Translated: CSAKPERDEQFF.

This sequence joins TRBV24-1 and TRBJ2-7; 9 nucleotides align to TRBD1. The CDR3 is 16 residues long. Germline CDR1 is KGHDR and CDR2 is SFDVKD. The V and J ends lost 2 bases and 5 bases, in that order; junction bases with no gene match: 9. CDR3 protein: CATSDSRTGDLNEQYF. DNA of the CDR3: TGTGCCACCAGTGATTCCCGGACAGGGGATTTGAACGAGCAGTACTTC.

In this sample, this clonotype turned up once. The chain has TRBV12-3 or TRBV12-4 and TRBJ1-1; no reliable D call. V gave up 7 bases and J gave up 6 bases, with 15 bases separating them. The length of the CDR3 is 13 residues. The CDR3 DNA reads TGTGCCAGCACTCCCGATCTAGGCGCTGAAGCTTTCTTT. It is translated as CASTPDLGAEAFF.

Only a few counts were recorded for this clonotype. The J gene is TRBJ1-2, the V gene TRBV27; D is undetermined. Germline assignment: CDR1 MNHEY and CDR2 SMNVEV (reference sequence). This CDR3 has 14 residues. The V end was cut by 6 bases, the J end by 4 bases, with 15 bases between. DNA for the CDR3: TGTGCCAGCAGACCAATGGACGGAGCCTATGGCTACACCTTC. This encodes CASRPMDGAYGYTF.

The V gene is TRBV9, the J gene TRBJ2-2, with TRBD1 matching over 10 bases. This CDR3 is built from 16 residues. Trimming removed 2 bases from V and 1 base from J; junction bases left unmatched: 2. The germline gives CDR1 SGDLS, CDR2 YYNGEE. DNA of the CDR3: TGTGCCAGCAGCGTGGGACAGGGGTGGAACACCGGGGAGCTGTTTTTT. Translated: CASSVGQGWNTGELFF.

The CDR3 coding sequence is TGTGCCAGCAGCCCGGGGGTGGGCAGCTTCTACGAGCAGTACTTC. Translation: CASSPGVGSFYEQYF. The chain has TRBV11-2 and TRBJ2-7; a possible D gene is TRBD2 (6 bases). V shed 5 bases and J shed 3 bases, with 17 bases lying between them. This CDR3 comprises 15 residues. CDR1 SGHAT and CDR2 FQNNGV come from the germline V gene.

V gene TRBV29-1 combines with J gene TRBJ2-1; tentative D call: TRBD1 (6 bases). Germline lookup yields CDR1 SQVTM and CDR2 ANQGSEA. V shed 0 bases and J shed 7 bases, with 19 bases lying between them. The CDR3 length is 16 residues. This chain's CDR3 is CSVEDIPGAPQNEQFF. CDR3 nucleotide sequence: TGCAGCGTTGAAGATATCCCAGGGGCCCCCCAAAATGAGCAGTTCTTC.

The rearrangement links TRBV28 to TRBJ2-7; D perhaps matches TRBD2 (6 bases). CDR1 and CDR2 from the germline V gene are MDHEN and SYDVKM. The CDR3 extends over 14 amino acids. Deletions cut 3 bases from V and 3 bases from J, with 12 bases between. CDR3 in amino acids: CASSFVAGNYEQYF. The CDR3 DNA is TGTGCCAGCAGTTTTGTTGCGGGGAACTACGAGCAGTACTTC. Full variable domain (outside the CDR3, taken from reference TRBV28 and TRBJ2-7): DVKVTQSSRYLVKRTGEKVFLECVQDMDHENMFWYRQDPGLGLRLIYFSYDVKMKEKGDIPEGYSVSREKKERFSLILESASTNQTSMYLCASSFVAGNYEQYFGPGTRLTVT.

V gene TRBV6-2 or TRBV6-3 combines with J gene TRBJ1-1, with D perhaps matching TRBD1 (6 bases). Trimming removed 7 bases at V and 0 bases at J, with 12 bases between. CDR1 and CDR2 from the germline V gene are MNHEY and SVGEGT. The CDR3 covers 14 residues. The CDR3 sequence is CASTPGVVNTEAFF. CDR3 nucleotides: TGTGCCAGCACCCCAGGGGTCGTGAACACTGAAGCTTTCTTT.

Notes on this clonotype: One junction end does not reproduce the germline sequence, and a read error may be involved. The chain carries TRBV6-1 and TRBJ1-1, with D possibly matching TRBD1 (6 bases). From germline, CDR1 is MNHNS and CDR2 SASEGT. The CDR3 runs 14 residues. The CDR3 loop is CASREAGANTEAFF. DNA for the CDR3: TGTGCCAGCAGAGAAGCAGGGGCGAACACTGAAGCTTTCTTT.